This TCR beta chain was obtained from a study of cytomegalovirus exposure and HLA in healthy donors (TCRdb year 2017). General notes on the study: According to an earlier analysis of several hundred of the donors, about 179 million T cells yielded over 90 million unique TCR beta sequences and approximately 280 Gb of sequence data. Approximately 330 gigabases of sequencing data and 70 million to 100 million unique TCR sequences made up an early release that covered approximately 700 HLA-typed donors. Of the roughly 400 genotyped donors, about 84% fell in the genetic ancestry cluster associated with self-reported Caucasian donors. The aim of the study was to test whether cataloging public T cell receptors could identify signatures of past pathogen exposure. Using immunosequencing, the study profiled T cell repertoires from fewer than 700 subjects and related those repertoires to cytomegalovirus serostatus. A separate validation cohort of 90 to 150 different subjects was used in addition to the 666-subject first cohort. The study combined high-throughput TCR immunosequencing, statistical association of individual TCRs with disease status, and machine learning to predict cytomegalovirus infection status. In a later analysis, previously published TCR beta repertoires from 670 or so donors were re-analyzed and high-resolution HLA genotyping was added so that TCR occurrence patterns could be studied. The later analysis used no new phenotypic data to find candidate immune exposures, relying instead on TCR beta sequences and their occurrence across donors. In an earlier analysis of several hundred of the donors, high-throughput TCR beta sequencing was used to judge whether each TCR beta V gene segment behaved as functional or pseudogenic. Donor age, sex, ethnicity and CMV serostatus were compiled alongside the repertoire data. Genome-wide SNP genotypes for about three fifths of the roughly 670 donors were used in a later genetic analysis, which treated that subset as a discovery cohort. Every repertoire in the discovery cohort had been generated on one and the same sequencing platform. HLA typing covered class I and class II loci at four-digit resolution. Typing coverage differed by locus: A, B, C, DRB1 and DQB1 were typed in about 620-630 donors, DQA1 in about 550, DPA1 in nearly 610, and DPB1 in approximately 450. A handful of DR-DQ haplotypes were handled as single units for association and clustering because linkage in the cohort was strong. Among 398 genotyped donors of the cohort, an average of roughly 230,000 unique TCR beta nucleotide sequences was sequenced per donor, of which roughly 18% were non-productive. Here is what the overall study found, with its caveats: Some IMGT-functional V segments, including TRBV6-2 and TRBV6-3, could not be distinguished by the 87-base-pair reads and were therefore excluded. Roughly uniform sequencing depth across donors was assumed in presence/absence analyses, although this assumption may not hold. In a later analysis, TCR association rates were found to vary across HLA loci, with the most associated TCRs seen for DRB1 alleles and the fewest for HLA-C alleles. A later genetic analysis associated a missense DCLRE1C variant with V-gene and J-gene trimming of TCR beta chains, and an independent cohort replicated the association. In a later genetic analysis, fewer N-insertions in productive TCRs were reported among donors in an Asian-associated ancestry cluster than the approximately 670-donor mean. Compared with equally common non-associated chains, HLA-associated TCR beta chains in a later analysis were more clonally expanded and had lower generation probabilities. Correlated functional status among segregating V segments might reflect linkage disequilibrium, but an unknown experimental factor could not be ruled out. In a later analysis, several top co-occurrence clusters were reported to appear linked to parvovirus B19, influenza, CMV and Epstein-Barr virus. The study listed approximately 160 TCR beta chains as associated with cytomegalovirus. Broadly in line with IMGT annotations, most TCR beta V segments showed up in productive rearrangements about 87% or about 30% of the time in an earlier analysis of 587 of the donors. A later analysis found that most CMV-associated TCR beta chains appeared HLA-restricted, with HLA associations seemingly driven largely by CMV exposure. Because counts were too low, roughly 17 rarely observed V segments, including chromosome 9 orphons, were left out of the earlier analysis of 500 to 750 of the donors. According to the authors, the approach could potentially be generalized to other disease states and immunological phenotypes. A further reported finding was that TCR beta sequences accurately predicted the HLA-A and HLA-B alleles for most subjects in the first cohort. Because HLA typing was missing for some donors at each locus, association tests included only the typed subset. Only TCR beta chains were sequenced in this cohort, and the absence of alpha or paired-chain data limited detectable features. A cluster of highly shared sequence variants was judged likely to represent a technical artifact of the sequencing pipeline. In vitro tests confirmed that three of the cytomegalovirus-associated TCR beta chains recognize cytomegalovirus antigens. While some public TCRs were present in many individuals, most TCR sequences turned up only very rarely across donors. When HLA alleles, especially DR and DQ, strongly co-occurred, TCR associations were difficult to assign to individual alleles. A later analysis associated 16,951 TCR beta sequences with specific HLA alleles at a false discovery rate of 0.05. CMV serostatus was the only immune exposure information available for the cohort. Cytomegalovirus status was reported to be diagnosed by the classifier with high specificity and sensitivity in both the original and validation cohorts.

The library was prepared using the immunoSEQ multiplex PCR assay. For the multiplex PCR, a mixture combining 60 forward primers for TCR Vbeta segments and 13 reverse primers for TCR Jbeta segments was used. The CDR3 region of rearranged TCR beta genes was amplified from genomic DNA by a multiplex PCR assay. The Illumina HiSeq System was used to sequence the amplified TCR beta libraries as 87-base-pair reads. The original methods were these. In a later analysis, roughly 80 million unique TCR beta chains were counted across the roughly 700 repertoires, and about 10 million of these chains were shared by at least two donors. A nearest-neighbor algorithm error-corrected the raw reads and collapsed the reads into unique sequences, merging closely related sequences to remove PCR and sequencing errors. CDR3 sequences were aligned to IMGT reference sequences to assign V, D and J gene segments. For a sequence to be retained, at least a six-nucleotide match to both a V gene segment and a J gene segment was required. Rearrangements were called productive when the CDR3 lacked stop codons and stayed in frame with V and J; all others were non-productive. Following IMGT convention, CDR3 was defined as the stretch from the second conserved V-encoded cysteine up to the conserved J-encoded phenylalanine. Sequences without an unambiguous match to a single V gene segment were excluded from the earlier analysis of several hundred of the donors. An earlier analysis of some 500 of the donors classified V segments as functional when productive rearrangements were above 56.7% and as segregating when the standard deviation between donors was above 5%. A statistical classification framework was built to diagnose cytomegalovirus status from the catalog of TCR beta chain sequences. In a later analysis, V and J genes were assigned by comparing TCR nucleotide sequences against IMGT/GENE-DB human TR gene sequences. In a later analysis, CDR3 sequences and most-parsimonious VDJ recombination scenarios were assigned using the TCRdist pipeline. In a later analysis, each TCR beta chain was defined by its CDR3 amino acid sequence together with its V-gene family, and reads lacking a unique V-gene family were excluded. As a way to deal with suspected cross-contamination and a sequencing artifact, a later analysis dropped more than 500 nucleotide sequences that were highly shared and had low generation probability. For each public chain, a later analysis derived a clonal expansion index from normalized ranks of inferred template counts within each repertoire. Generation probabilities in a later analysis came from a VDJ recombination model fitted to out-of-frame rearrangements, and those results were checked against IGoR. A later analysis scored TCR-TCR, TCR-HLA and TCR-CMV co-occurrence with hypergeometric tests, applying a repertoire-size bias correction to TCR pairs. To estimate false discovery rates, a later analysis permuted the HLA or CMV assignments 20 times. In a later analysis, co-occurring TCRs were grouped using DBSCAN, and TCRdist sequence similarity was added for clustering within HLA-allele-positive subsets. Co-occurrence clustering excluded repertoires with fewer than 30,000 or more than 120,000 public chains, plus five with anomalous nucleotide sharing. TCRdb stores this immuneACCESS table with in-frame sequences only. Part of the clones is absent; in the studies checked, under half of the shortfall reflects unresolved V genes, and no reason is known for the rest. The V and J calls and clone size come from that table; D and trimming were worked out from the DNA. Within this sample are about 160,000 clones, with roughly 82% of them counted one time only. About 11% of the sample rests with the top ten.

The cohort comprised around 690 healthy bone marrow donors. At the time of sampling, all cohort members were nominally healthy, though unrecorded immune exposures were likely present. The donor was CMV seropositive and belonged to the group of 270 or so seropositive cohort members. Every donor gave a peripheral blood sample, and the peripheral blood mononuclear cells from that sample were used for TCR beta sequencing. Genomic DNA extraction from the blood cell samples was performed with the Qiagen DNeasy Blood Extraction Kit. V and J lose 4 bases and 6 bases, and a span of 19 bases separates them. CDR3 length: 14 amino acids, cysteine to phenylalanine. The entry retains the CDR3 DNA only, 42 bases that are in frame from base 1. Sequences GTSNPN (CDR1) and SVGIG (CDR2) are obtained from the germline V gene (reference sequence). Concerning this clone: Its antigen specificity is not known. Base qualities are not at hand, and no much larger clone is one base apart.

Sequenced: PBMCs. The receptor comes from a man between 50 and 59 years old in good health and CMV-seropositive. The chain is encoded by TRBV30 joined to TRBJ2-7; a tentative D match to TRBD2 spans 7 bases. Here the CDR3 is given as CAWKRGGNQGEQYF. The DNA reads TGTGCCTGGAAGAGGGGGGGGAACCAAGGCGAGCAGTACTTC.